The clone carrying this T cell receptor beta chain was counted a few times. Its antigen is unknown. The CDR3 runs to 15 residues. CDR1 is MNHEY and CDR2 is SMNVEV in the germline V gene (reference sequence). V shed 0 bases and J 6 bases; nucleotides not matched to a gene: 4. These data come from a study of T cell repertoires in cytomegalovirus infection. Study in general: Alongside well-studied HLA-B-restricted CMV epitopes, recently identified HLA-C-restricted CMV epitopes were also used. In public TCR beta signatures, there were indications of both CMV infection and matching HLA type. Findings and limits, study-wide: Frequencies of public TCR beta families were cumulated, and this identified carriers of CMV plus the relevant HLA. The ex vivo response showed dominance by HLA-C-restricted CMV-specific TCR beta clonotypes.

TCRdb reprocessed the reads via MiXCR and lists one record per CDR3 protein. The sample carries about 340,000 distinct CDR3 sequences, 29% recorded once. This clonotype was obtained from a human donor in good health (CMV status not recorded). Some clones in this sample may be carry-over from other donors' samples. The chain has TRBV27 and TRBJ2-3; the match to TRBD2 covers 9 bases. The sample here was cultured PBMCs, taken from culture after CMV antigen stimulation. The CDR3 reads CASSLSRGGPDTQYF. The CDR3 DNA sequence: TGTGCCAGCAGTTTATCGCGGGGGGGCCCCGATACGCAGTATTTT.